The 30 T cell receptor beta chains presented below share a single source sample, sequenced in a study of blood T cell repertoires in COVID-19. Profiled with immunoSEQ multiplex PCR; TCRdb holds only in-frame clones, not every one. The data show about 70,000 clones, around 90% seen once. The material sequenced was peripheral blood. The receptors shown here come from a human donor in a cohort sampled during active COVID-19.

The V call is TRBV6-1, the J call TRBJ1-5; D perhaps matches TRBD1 (5 bases). The CDR3 has 14 amino acids. Trimming left V 2 bases short and J 7 bases short, with 12 bases between. Germline CDR1 is MNHNS and CDR2 is SASEGT. CDR3: CASSELQGGQPQHF. The DNA for the CDR3 is TGTGCCAGCAGTGAACTGCAGGGCGGACAGCCCCAGCATTTT.

The gene calls are TRBV28 and TRBJ2-3, with D possibly TRBD2 on 6 matching bases. V was trimmed by 3 bases and J by 6 bases, leaving 10 bases between them. Per germline, CDR1 MDHEN and CDR2 SYDVKM. This CDR3 is built from 13 residues. The CDR3 protein is CASSLPGRDTQYF. In DNA form, the CDR3 reads TGTGCCAGCAGTTTGCCAGGGAGGGATACGCAGTATTTT.

The chain has TRBV11-2 and TRBJ2-1; D ambiguous. V lost 5 bases and J 8 bases, leaving 7 bases between the germline ends. The CDR3 extends over 11 amino acids. Germline CDR1 SGHAT, CDR2 FQNNGV. In DNA, the CDR3 is TGTGCCAGCAGCCCCTTCGATGAGCAGTTCTTC. It codes for CASSPFDEQFF.

The chain carries TRBV27 and TRBJ2-7, with 7 bases fitting TRBD1. CDR3 size: 22 residues. V shed 2 bases, J shed 4 bases, and the junction held 29 bases outside the gene matches. Germline V lookup: CDR1 MNHEY, CDR2 SMNVEV (reference sequence). The CDR3: CASSLRPATGQATWVRFYEQYF. CDR3 DNA: TGTGCCAGCAGTTTACGCCCCGCGACCGGACAGGCCACTTGGGTGAGGTTTTACGAGCAGTACTTC.

The chain is built from TRBV1 and TRBJ2-1; the DNA was not used to check the table's D call, TRBD2. TRBV1 is noted as a pseudogene. The CDR3 sequence is 16 residues long. The CDR3 DNA follows: TGCACCAGCAGCACCCATAGCGGGAGCTCCTACAATGAGCAGTTCTTC. Its protein is CTSSTHSGSSYNEQFF.

The chain recombines TRBV2 with TRBJ2-7; 8 bases fit TRBD2. V lost 3 bases to trimming and J lost 2 bases; unmatched junction nucleotides: 0. The CDR3 totals 13 residues. Per the germline V gene, CDR1 is SNHLY and CDR2 is FYNNEI. The CDR3 coding sequence is TGTGCCAGCAGTGAGGGACTAGCCTACGAGCAGTACTTC. It specifies CASSEGLAYEQYF.

The genes are TRBV10-3 and TRBJ1-6; 9 bases fit TRBD1. The ends lost 2 bases at V and 7 bases at J; junction bases unmatched: 3. The CDR3 is 15 amino acids. CDR1 and CDR2 (germline): ENHRY, SYGVKD. The CDR3 DNA follows: TGTGCCATCAGTGAGGCGACAGGGGGAAATTCACCCCTCCACTTT. Translation: CAISEATGGNSPLHF.

V gene TRBV27 combines with J gene TRBJ2-7; 8 bases are shared with TRBD2. Per the germline V gene, CDR1 is MNHEY and CDR2 is SMNVEV (reference sequence). The CDR3 sequence is 16 residues long. The V gene end was trimmed by 0 bases and the J gene end by 4 bases; junction bases not matched to a gene: 8. The CDR3 reads CASSLSGGRNRYEQYF. The CDR3 coding sequence is TGTGCCAGCAGTTTATCAGGCGGGAGGAACAGGTACGAGCAGTACTTC.

This clone was seen a single time. V and J are TRBV5-4 and TRBJ2-2; 15 positions match TRBD2. The CDR3 runs to 18 residues. Trimming took 4 bases from V and 5 from J; bases not matched to a gene: 9. Germline V gene data show CDR1 as SGHNT and CDR2 as YYREEE (reference sequence). This chain's CDR3 is CASSPIGLAGGPTGELFF. DNA of the CDR3: TGTGCCAGCAGCCCAATAGGACTAGCGGGAGGGCCGACCGGGGAGCTGTTTTTT.

The chain recombines TRBV28 with TRBJ1-2; D perhaps matches TRBD1 (5 bases). The germline V gene has CDR1 MDHEN and CDR2 SYDVKM. Trimming removed 6 bases from V and 6 bases from J, with 14 bases in between. The CDR3 loop spans 13 amino acids. CDR3 DNA: TGTGCCAGCAGATCAGGGCTGTCGGATGGCTACACCTTC. It specifies CASRSGLSDGYTF.

This clone was seen a single time. J is TRBJ1-1 and V is TRBV14; 8 bases are a match to TRBD1. V shed 4 bases, J shed 4 bases, and the junction held 2 bases outside the gene matches. Germline lookup yields CDR1 SGHDN and CDR2 FVKESK. CDR3 length: 13 residues. This CDR3 reads CASSRTGGTEAFF. The CDR3 DNA is TGTGCCAGCAGCCGAACAGGGGGCACTGAAGCTTTCTTT.

V is TRBV7-9 and J is TRBJ2-4; the D gene is possibly TRBD2 (5 bases). The CDR3 spans 17 residues. CDR1 SEHNR and CDR2 FQNEAQ come from the germline V gene (reference sequence). The ends were cut back, 1 base at V and 3 bases at J, with 16 bases in the middle. CDR3 nucleotide sequence: TGTGCCAGCAGCTTAGTCCCGAGGACTTTAAGCAAAAACATTCAGTACTTC. Its protein is CASSLVPRTLSKNIQYF.

In its sample, this clone was seen a few times. The chain couples TRBV10-3 to TRBJ2-3; D possibly corresponds to TRBD2 (7 bases). The V end lost 0 bases, the J end lost 5 bases, and 12 bases lay between the germline ends. This CDR3 has 15 amino acids. Germline lookup yields CDR1 ENHRY and CDR2 SYGVKD. The CDR3 DNA follows: TGTGCCATCAGTGAGTCATGGGGGGGCCGAGATACGCAGTATTTT. It is translated as CAISESWGGRDTQYF.

The V call is TRBV28, the J call TRBJ2-4; perhaps TRBD2 as D (7 bases). V was cut by 7 bases and J by 1 base, with 11 bases left in between. The CDR3 has 14 residues. Germline-derived CDR1 and CDR2 are MDHEN and SYDVKM. CDR3 loop: CASTRGGAKNIQYF. The CDR3 bases are TGTGCCAGCACTAGGGGGGGGGCCAAAAACATTCAGTACTTC.

The DNA for the CDR3 is TGTGCCAGCAGCCCCACGACTTGGGCAGATACGCAGTATTTT. It yields the protein CASSPTTWADTQYF. The J gene is TRBJ2-3, the V gene TRBV11-2; D ambiguous. Deletions cut 5 bases from V and 4 bases from J, with 13 bases between. Looked up from germline, CDR1 is SGHAT and CDR2 is FQNNGV. The CDR3 has 14 amino acids.

This chain uses TRBV6-5 with TRBJ2-6; D is perhaps TRBD1 (5 bases). CDR1 is MNHEY, CDR2 SVGAGI, per germline. CDR3 length equals 14 residues. The V gene lost 6 bases and the J gene lost 0 bases, with 6 bases spanning the gap. This chain's CDR3 is CASRQASGANVLTF. The DNA for the CDR3 is TGTGCCAGCAGACAGGCCTCTGGGGCCAACGTCCTGACTTTC.

The chain couples TRBV6-5 to TRBJ2-1; D not resolved. This CDR3 is built from 15 residues. Germline CDR1 MNHEY, CDR2 SVGAGI. V gave up 2 bases and J gave up 0 bases, with 8 bases separating them. The CDR3 nucleotides read TGTGCCAGCAGTTACGGCCGGAGCTCCTACAATGAGCAGTTCTTC. Its protein is CASSYGRSSYNEQFF.

This sequence joins TRBV10-1 and TRBJ1-1; 8 nucleotides align to TRBD1. This CDR3 is 14 amino acids long. CDR1 and CDR2 from the germline V gene are WNHNN and SYGVQD (reference sequence). The trim removed 6 bases at V and 1 base at J, leaving 4 bases unmatched. CDR3 in amino acids: CASRGDRGNTEAFF. CDR3 coding DNA: TGCGCCAGCAGAGGAGACAGGGGGAACACTGAAGCTTTCTTT.

This clone was detected only a few times. The chain employs TRBV19 and TRBJ2-1; D uncertain. V dropped 5 bases and J dropped 9 bases, with 14 bases sitting between them. CDR1 and CDR2 (germline): LNHDA, SQIVND (reference sequence). The CDR3 runs to 13 residues. As DNA, the CDR3 is TGTGCCAGTAGTCCTCGTTTCTCACTTGAGCAGTTCTTC. Protein product: CASSPRFSLEQFF.

This clone was seen once. The rearrangement uses TRBV24-1 and TRBJ1-2, with 9 bases aligning to TRBD1. This CDR3 is built from 15 residues. The junction had 2 bases not matched to a gene; V was cut back by 4 bases and J by 0 bases. Germline CDR1 and CDR2: KGHDR and SFDVKD. This chain's CDR3 is CATSDGTGSNYGYTF. CDR3 sequence (DNA): TGTGCCACCAGTGACGGGACAGGGTCTAACTATGGCTACACCTTC.

This chain connects TRBV15 to TRBJ2-3; 10 bases are a match to TRBD2. Germline V gene lookup returns CDR1 LNHNV and CDR2 YYDKDF (reference sequence). The CDR3 has 17 residues. The trim removed 1 base at V and 3 bases at J, leaving 7 bases unmatched. The CDR3 loop reads CATSRGLASGGTDTQYF. The CDR3 bases are TGTGCCACCAGCAGAGGTTTAGCTAGCGGGGGTACAGATACGCAGTATTTT.

The V call is TRBV5-6, the J call TRBJ2-1; D gene ambiguous. Germline CDR1 is SGHDT and CDR2 is YYEEEE. V gave up 2 bases and J gave up 7 bases, with 7 bases separating them. The CDR3 totals 12 residues. The CDR3 here is CASSFTGNEQFF. The CDR3 region has the DNA TGTGCCAGCAGCTTTACGGGTAATGAGCAGTTCTTC.

V gene TRBV20-1 combines with J gene TRBJ2-3; 10 positions agree with TRBD2. The CDR3 totals 15 residues. CDR1 is DFQATT and CDR2 is SNEGSKA in the germline V gene (reference sequence). V dropped 3 bases and J dropped 3; count of bases not matched to a gene: 6. This CDR3 is CSASKREGRTDTQYF. The CDR3 DNA follows: TGCAGTGCTAGTAAGCGGGAGGGCCGGACAGATACGCAGTATTTT.

In its sample, this clone was seen a few times. This chain connects TRBV27 to TRBJ1-5; D might be TRBD1 (6 bases). Germline V gives CDR1 MNHEY, CDR2 SMNVEV (reference sequence). CDR3 length equals 15 residues. V was trimmed by 7 bases and J by 3 bases, leaving 16 bases between them. In DNA form, the CDR3 reads TGTGCCAGCAAGTCCCCCTCAGGGGCCAATCAGCCCCAGCATTTT. Translated, it gives CASKSPSGANQPQHF.

The chain carries TRBV19 and TRBJ1-2; TRBD1 agrees at 11 bases. Germline assignment: CDR1 LNHDA and CDR2 SQIVND (reference sequence). V lost 6 bases and J lost 5; bases outside the gene matches: 8. This CDR3 has 15 amino acids. The CDR3 DNA is TGTGCCAGTAGAAAGGACAGGGGGCAATCATATGGCTACACCTTC. Its protein product is CASRKDRGQSYGYTF.

This rearrangement joins TRBV7-6 to TRBJ2-4; no definite D call. V lost 3 bases, J lost 1 base, and 10 bases lay in between. CDR3 length: 15 amino acids. Germline assignment: CDR1 SGHVS and CDR2 FNYEAQ. The CDR3 is CASSLGPQAKNIQYF. For the CDR3, the DNA is TGTGCCAGCAGCTTGGGCCCCCAGGCCAAAAACATTCAGTACTTC.

The chain couples TRBV6-5 to TRBJ2-7; 7 bases agree with TRBD2. CDR1 MNHEY and CDR2 SVGAGI come from the germline V gene. This CDR3 has 14 residues. With 6 bases clipped from V and 1 base from J, the junction kept 6 bases outside the gene matches. The CDR3 region is CASSISGQSYEQYF. The CDR3 DNA is TGTGCCAGCAGCATTAGCGGGCAGTCCTACGAGCAGTACTTC.

The chain recombines TRBV6-6 with TRBJ2-5; TRBD2 agrees at 11 bases. After removal of 5 bases from V and 2 bases from J, the junction contained 4 bases not matched to a gene. This CDR3 has 15 residues. Germline V gene sequence: CDR1 MNHNY, CDR2 SVGAGI (reference sequence). The CDR3 is CASSGLAGPQETQYF. Written as DNA, the CDR3 is TGTGCCAGCAGTGGACTAGCGGGTCCTCAAGAGACCCAGTACTTC.

V usage is TRBV12-3 or TRBV12-4 and J usage is TRBJ2-2, with unresolved D. The CDR3 totals 11 residues. Trimming cost V 8 bases and J 7 bases, with 8 bases left between them. This CDR3 reads CASARIGELFF. The CDR3, as DNA: TGTGCCAGCGCCAGGATCGGGGAGCTGTTTTTT.

Only one count was recorded for this clone. The chain joins TRBV2 to TRBJ2-7, with TRBD1 as a possible D gene (5 bases). There are 12 residues in the CDR3. V shed 8 bases and J shed 3 bases, with 11 bases lying between them. Germline V gene data show CDR1 as SNHLY and CDR2 as FYNNEI. The DNA for the CDR3 is TGTGCCAGCCAGGGCCCACTCTACGAGCAGTACGTC. Encoded protein: CASQGPLYEQYV.